This TCR beta chain came from a study of T cell responses to AZD1222 COVID-19 vaccine. Second-dose intervals near 4 or 12 weeks were combined. Per germline, CDR1 SGDLS and CDR2 YYNGEE. After removal of 6 bases from V and 3 bases from J, the junction contained 14 bases not matched to a gene. This CDR3 has 17 amino acids. Regarding the study as a whole: Among those given AZD1222, only five or six were seropositive at baseline.

A word on this clone: Its antigen is unknown.

Sequencing used immunoSEQ multiplex PCR; TCRdb keeps in-frame clones, though not all of them. The table includes over 140,000 clones, around 92% detected once. This clonotype was obtained from an adult who received the AZD1222 COVID-19 vaccine. This specimen was peripheral blood, taken 28 days after the second AZD1222 dose. This chain connects TRBV9 to TRBJ2-1, with TRBD2 identical over 8 bases. The CDR3 loop is CASTLGGGTSSYNEQFF. The CDR3 coding sequence is TGTGCCAGCACCCTCGGGGGGGGGACTAGTAGCTACAATGAGCAGTTCTTC.